The 24 T cell receptor beta chains reported below all come from one sample, sequenced in a study of T cell responses to AZD1222 COVID-19 vaccine. Measured with immunoSEQ multiplex PCR; TCRdb has only the in-frame clones, and not every one. The sample contains 150,000 to 200,000 clones, around 89% of which appear only once. The source was peripheral blood, collected 28 days after the second dose of the MenACWY control vaccine. Receptor source: an adult who received the MenACWY meningococcal vaccine as a control.

V and J are TRBV18 and TRBJ2-5; D gene unclear. Germline CDR1 reads KGHSH; CDR2 reads LQKENI. The V end lost 0 bases, the J end lost 3 bases, and 11 bases lay between the germline ends. CDR3 length equals 15 residues. CDR3 bases: TGTGCCAGCTCACCACCGGCCGGTGGGGAAGAGACCCAGTACTTC. Protein product: CASSPPAGGEETQYF.

V usage is TRBV27 and J usage is TRBJ1-1; D perhaps matches TRBD1 (5 bases). V gave up 0 bases and J gave up 1 base, with 9 bases separating them. CDR3 size: 15 residues. Germline V gives CDR1 MNHEY, CDR2 SMNVEV (reference sequence). The CDR3 DNA is TGTGCCAGCAGTTTATCGCCAGGGAGGAACACTGAAGCTTTCTTT. Protein: CASSLSPGRNTEAFF.

This chain links TRBV18 with TRBJ2-7; 9 nucleotides align to TRBD2. This CDR3 comprises 15 residues. The V and J ends lost 2 bases and 7 bases, in that order; junction bases with no gene match: 9. Looked up from germline, CDR1 is KGHSH and CDR2 is LQKENI. CDR3 sequence reads: CASSPGLAGVGEQYF. The CDR3 region has the DNA TGTGCCAGCTCACCAGGGTTAGCGGGAGTCGGAGAGCAGTACTTC.

The V gene is TRBV24-1, the J gene TRBJ1-4; D gene unclear. CDR1 is KGHDR and CDR2 is SFDVKD in the germline V gene. The CDR3 length is 14 residues. V lost 4 bases and J 7 bases, leaving 12 bases between the germline ends. DNA of the CDR3: TGTGCCACCAGTGACCCCCGCGGATCTGAAAAACTGTTTTTT. Amino acids: CATSDPRGSEKLFF.

This chain joins TRBV19 and TRBJ2-5; no firm D call. The germline V and J ends were trimmed by 1 base and 1 base, with 7 bases remaining between them. The length of the CDR3 is 14 residues. The germline V gene encodes CDR1 LNHDA and CDR2 SQIVND (reference sequence). The CDR3 DNA sequence: TGTGCCAGTAGTATAGGGCAATCCCAAGAGACCCAGTACTTC. This gives the protein CASSIGQSQETQYF.

The chain uses TRBV25-1 and TRBJ2-7; 9 bases fit TRBD2. V dropped 4 bases and J dropped 5; count of bases not matched to a gene: 12. There are 16 residues in the CDR3. Germline CDR1 is MGHDK and CDR2 is SYGVNS. CDR3 amino acids: CASSAGYSGLANEQYF. In DNA form, the CDR3 reads TGTGCCAGCAGTGCCGGGTACTCGGGACTAGCTAACGAGCAGTACTTC.

V usage is TRBV7-9 and J usage is TRBJ1-6; D not resolved. V lost 4 bases and J 5 bases, leaving 15 bases between the germline ends. This CDR3 contains 16 residues. Germline V CDR1 and CDR2: SEHNR, FQNEAQ (reference sequence). Here the CDR3 reads CASSSDDLANNSPLHF. CDR3 bases: TGTGCCAGCAGCTCCGACGACCTAGCAAATAATTCACCCCTCCACTTT. Together with reference TRBV7-9 and TRBJ1-6, the CDR3 gives the full variable domain: DTGVSQNPRHKITKRGQNVTFRCDPISEHNRLYWYRQTLGQGPEFLTYFQNEAQLEKSRLLSDRFSAERPKGSFSTLEIQRTEQGDSAMYLCASSSDDLANNSPLHFGNGTRLTVT.

The chain recombines TRBV6-1 with TRBJ2-6; the D is unclear. CDR3 length: 15 residues. Per the germline V gene, CDR1 is MNHNS and CDR2 is SASEGT. Deletions cut 6 bases from V and 4 bases from J, with 13 bases between. CDR3 region: CASSADRSGANVLTF. In DNA form, the CDR3 reads TGTGCCAGCAGCGCGGACCGGTCGGGGGCCAACGTCCTGACTTTC.

The genes are TRBV10-1 and TRBJ2-7; perhaps TRBD1 as D (6 bases). V gave up 5 bases and J gave up 0 bases, with 14 bases separating them. CDR1 WNHNN and CDR2 SYGVQD come from the germline V gene (reference sequence). This CDR3 contains 15 residues. CDR3 sequence (DNA): TGCGCCAGCAGTTCCTCCGGGACAAACTCCTACGAGCAGTACTTC. This gives the protein CASSSSGTNSYEQYF.

In this sample, this clone turned up a few times. The V gene is TRBV28, the J gene TRBJ1-5, with D hard to call. The germline V gene encodes CDR1 MDHEN and CDR2 SYDVKM. CDR3 size: 12 residues. V was pared by 3 bases and J by 5 bases, with 5 bases between. CDR3 protein: CASSLGHQPQHF. DNA of the CDR3: TGTGCCAGCAGTTTGGGTCATCAGCCCCAGCATTTT.

The V gene is TRBV30, the J gene TRBJ2-3; D is ambiguous. CDR3 size: 14 residues. The V and J ends lost 8 bases and 2 bases respectively, with 17 bases between them. The germline gives CDR1 GTSNPN, CDR2 SVGIG (reference sequence). In DNA form, the CDR3 reads TGTGCCGCGACTGGTATACCGATCACAGATACGCAGTATTTT. This translates into CAATGIPITDTQYF.

The chain recombines TRBV11-3 with TRBJ2-1; D unclear. Germline V gives CDR1 SGHNT, CDR2 YENEEA. Trimming shortened V by 5 bases and J by 9 bases, and 14 bases separated the two germline ends. The CDR3 is 13 amino acids. CDR3: CASSRGPKGEQFF. Written as DNA, the CDR3 is TGTGCCAGCAGCCGCGGACCCAAGGGTGAGCAGTTCTTC.

The chain recombines TRBV28 with TRBJ1-5; 7 bases fit TRBD1. Germline V gene data show CDR1 as MDHEN and CDR2 as SYDVKM. J was trimmed by 9 bases and V by 4 bases; bases with no gene match: 12. The CDR3 length is 15 residues. The CDR3 spells CASSSRQGQLAPQHF. The DNA of the CDR3 is TGTGCCAGCAGTTCCAGACAGGGCCAGCTTGCGCCCCAGCATTTT.

V and J are TRBV6-5 and TRBJ2-1; maybe TRBD2 (6 bases). The CDR3 runs to 16 residues. Germline values: CDR1 MNHEY, CDR2 SVGAGI. Between the trimmed V and J ends, which lost 4 bases and 7 bases, there was a span of 20 bases. CDR3 in DNA: TGTGCCAGCAGTTCCAGAACCGGTGGAGGGTCTAATGAGCAGTTCTTC. As protein: CASSSRTGGGSNEQFF.

This clone was observed a few times. The CDR3 coding sequence is TGTGCCAGCAGCTGGGGACGGAGTTCACCCCTCCACTTT. Translated, it gives CASSWGRSSPLHF. V and J are TRBV5-6 and TRBJ1-6, with D maybe TRBD1 (5 bases). This CDR3 comprises 13 residues. Germline V CDR1 and CDR2: SGHDT, YYEEEE. Trimming shortened V by 3 bases and J by 9 bases, and 10 bases separated the two germline ends.

V gene TRBV19 combines with J gene TRBJ1-5; D might be TRBD1 (5 bases). The CDR3 runs to 14 residues. Trimming cost V 5 bases and J 7 bases, with 15 bases left between them. The germline V gene has CDR1 LNHDA and CDR2 SQIVND (reference sequence). The CDR3 here is CASSGASRGQPQHF. The CDR3 DNA reads as TGTGCCAGTAGTGGGGCCTCAAGAGGACAGCCCCAGCATTTT. Variable domain in full (rest from reference TRBV19 and TRBJ1-5): DGGITQSPKYLFRKEGQNVTLSCEQNLNHDAMYWYRQDPGQGLRLIYYSQIVNDFQKGDIAEGYSVSREKKESFPLTVTSAQKNPTAFYLCASSGASRGQPQHFGDGTRLSIL.

This chain uses TRBV28 with TRBJ2-3, with 14 bases matching TRBD2. The CDR3 has 17 residues. CDR1 is MDHEN and CDR2 is SYDVKM in the germline V gene. The V and J ends lost 8 bases and 0 bases, in that order; junction bases with no gene match: 7. CDR3 DNA sequence: TGTGCCAGCCAAATGTGGACTAGCGGGAGGAGCACAGATACGCAGTATTTT. Translating gives CASQMWTSGRSTDTQYF.

This chain connects TRBV10-2 to TRBJ1-1; perhaps TRBD1 as D (5 bases). V lost 7 bases to trimming and J lost 2 bases, with 11 bases between them. The CDR3 has 13 amino acids. Germline V lookup: CDR1 WSHSY, CDR2 SAAADI. The DNA of the CDR3 is TGCGCCAGCAAAGGGGCTCCCAACACTGAAGCTTTCTTT. It encodes CASKGAPNTEAFF.

The chain links TRBV13 to TRBJ1-2, with D perhaps matching TRBD1 (5 bases). Trimming cost V 1 base and J 8 bases, with 17 bases left between them. Looked up from germline, CDR1 is PRHDT and CDR2 is FYEKMQ (reference sequence). This CDR3 is 15 amino acids long. The CDR3 nucleotides are TGTGCCAGCAGCTTAGAGGGGCAAAAAAAGGGGGGCTACACCTTC. The encoded protein is CASSLEGQKKGGYTF.

This rearrangement joins TRBV12-3 or TRBV12-4 to TRBJ1-2; 7 nucleotides line up with TRBD1. The ends lost 6 bases at V and 3 bases at J; junction bases unmatched: 1. The CDR3 has 12 amino acids. For the CDR3, the DNA is TGTGCCAGCAGCAGGGGGGACTATGGCTACACCTTC. It codes for CASSRGDYGYTF.

The CDR3 nucleotides are TGTGCCAGTAGTACGAAGAAAGAGACCCAGTACTTC. Translated, it gives CASSTKKETQYF. The genes are TRBV19 and TRBJ2-5, with unresolved D. The V gene lost 4 bases and the J gene lost 3 bases, with 6 bases spanning the gap. From germline, CDR1 is LNHDA and CDR2 SQIVND (reference sequence). CDR3 length: 12 residues.

This rearrangement joins TRBV19 to TRBJ2-1; 7 nucleotides agree with TRBD2. Trimming cost V 5 bases and J 1 base; bases outside gene matches: 5. The CDR3 spans 15 residues. CDR1 LNHDA and CDR2 SQIVND come from the germline V gene (reference sequence). Written as DNA, the CDR3 is TGTGCCAGTAGTTATGGGGGGGGATCCTACAATGAGCAGTTCTTC. Translation: CASSYGGGSYNEQFF.

The CDR3 region is CSASMARIRNEQFF. The CDR3 DNA follows: TGCAGTGCTAGTATGGCTAGGATTCGGAATGAGCAGTTCTTC. The chain employs TRBV20-1 and TRBJ2-1; D unresolved. This CDR3 contains 14 residues. The V gene lost 3 bases and the J gene lost 7 bases, with 16 bases spanning the gap. Germline V gene data show CDR1 as DFQATT and CDR2 as SNEGSKA (reference sequence).

This clone occurred a few times. The chain recombines TRBV7-3 with TRBJ2-1; D is undetermined. Per germline, CDR1 SGHTA and CDR2 FQGTGA. The CDR3 is made up of 15 amino acids. V shed 2 bases and J shed 3 bases, with 11 bases lying between them. The DNA for the CDR3 is TGTGCCAGCAGCTTAGGTCCCCGGAACTACAATGAGCAGTTCTTC. Translated, it gives CASSLGPRNYNEQFF.